The next 9 T cell receptor beta chains were all read from a single sample in a study of cytomegalovirus exposure and HLA in healthy donors. Clones were read by immunoSEQ multiplex PCR, and TCRdb kept only the in-frame ones, dropping some. The repertoire consists of 55,000 to 70,000 clones, with about 94% occurring once and the leading ten covering around 2%. Sample: PBMCs. The origin of the receptors is a man between 18 and 29 years old in good health and CMV-seronegative.

The chain carries TRBV6-6 and TRBJ2-7, with D possibly matching TRBD2 (5 bases). This CDR3 has 14 residues. Germline assignment: CDR1 MNHNY and CDR2 SVGAGI (reference sequence). V was trimmed by 5 bases and J by 2 bases, leaving 13 bases between them. The CDR3 sequence: CASSPNGLTYEQYF. CDR3 coding DNA: TGTGCCAGCAGTCCTAATGGACTCACCTACGAGCAGTACTTC.

The chain employs TRBV30 and TRBJ2-3; D unclear. In germline, CDR1 is GTSNPN, CDR2 SVGIG (reference sequence). Trimming removed 3 bases at V and 1 base at J, with 11 bases between. The CDR3 has 14 residues. The CDR3 sequence is CAWSGSTGTDTQYF. The CDR3 bases are TGTGCCTGGAGCGGTAGTACGGGCACAGATACGCAGTATTTT.

The CDR3 region is CASSLQGGTGNQPQHF. In DNA form, the CDR3 reads TGTGCCAGTAGTCTCCAAGGGGGAACTGGCAATCAGCCCCAGCATTTT. The chain couples TRBV19 to TRBJ1-5, with D tentatively TRBD1 (6 bases). Per the germline V gene, CDR1 is LNHDA and CDR2 is SQIVND (reference sequence). This CDR3 contains 16 residues. The V and J ends lost 5 bases and 2 bases respectively, with 16 bases between them.

This chain links TRBV6-1 with TRBJ1-1; D call uncertain. The germline gives CDR1 MNHNS, CDR2 SASEGT. The V end lost 3 bases, the J end lost 6 bases, and 8 bases lay between the germline ends. The CDR3 loop spans 12 amino acids. The CDR3 protein is CASSDLEAEAFF. The CDR3 nucleotides are TGTGCCAGCAGTGATTTAGAAGCTGAAGCTTTCTTT.

The chain is built from TRBV15 and TRBJ1-1, with D maybe TRBD1 (5 bases). The CDR3 consists of 15 residues. Per the germline V gene, CDR1 is LNHNV and CDR2 is YYDKDF (reference sequence). V lost 8 bases, J lost 0 bases, and 16 bases lay in between. The chain's CDR3 is CATQIDSLMNTEAFF. The CDR3 DNA follows: TGTGCCACCCAGATAGACAGTTTGATGAACACTGAAGCTTTCTTT.

The chain is built from TRBV11-2 and TRBJ1-3, with D perhaps matching TRBD1 (5 bases). V shed 3 bases and J shed 1 base, with 13 bases lying between them. CDR1 and CDR2 (germline): SGHAT, FQNNGV. The CDR3 covers 16 residues. The chain's CDR3 is CASSFLLDSSGNTIYF. CDR3 in DNA: TGTGCCAGCAGCTTCCTCCTAGACAGTTCTGGAAACACCATATATTTT.

This rearrangement joins TRBV25-1 to TRBJ1-2; 10 bases match TRBD1. There are 15 residues in the CDR3. Germline V gene data show CDR1 as MGHDK and CDR2 as SYGVNS. V dropped 4 bases and J dropped 5; count of bases not matched to a gene: 7. The DNA of the CDR3 is TGTGCCAGCAGTGTCACCGGGACAGGGGTATATGGCTACACCTTC. Translating gives CASSVTGTGVYGYTF.

This chain connects TRBV27 to TRBJ2-2; 8 nucleotides line up with TRBD2. CDR3 length: 16 residues. Germline trimming cut 5 bases from V and 7 bases from J; bases unmatched to any gene: 12. CDR1 is MNHEY, CDR2 SMNVEV, per germline (reference sequence). The CDR3, as DNA: TGTGCCAGCAGTCCAAGGACTAGCAAAGTGGTCGGGGAGCTGTTTTTT. This codes for CASSPRTSKVVGELFF.

The chain has TRBV30 and TRBJ1-5, with 8 positions matching TRBD1. The trim removed 7 bases at V and 4 bases at J, leaving 6 bases unmatched. CDR1 GTSNPN and CDR2 SVGIG come from the germline V gene (reference sequence). This CDR3 is 13 amino acids long. CDR3 sequence (DNA): TGTGCCTCCTCAGGACAGGGTAATCAGCCCCAGCATTTT. It specifies CASSGQGNQPQHF.